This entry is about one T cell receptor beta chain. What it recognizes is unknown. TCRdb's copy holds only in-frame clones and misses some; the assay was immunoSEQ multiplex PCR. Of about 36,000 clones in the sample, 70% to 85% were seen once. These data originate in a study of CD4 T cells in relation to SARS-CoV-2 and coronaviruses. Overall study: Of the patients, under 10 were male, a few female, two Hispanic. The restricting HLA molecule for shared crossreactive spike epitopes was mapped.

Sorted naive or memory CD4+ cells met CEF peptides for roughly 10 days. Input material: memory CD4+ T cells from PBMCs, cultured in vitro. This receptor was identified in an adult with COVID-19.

The CDR3 spells CASSKNRGQPQHF. CDR3 DNA sequence: TGTGCCAGCAGTAAGAACAGGGGTCAGCCCCAGCATTTT. This chain connects TRBV6-2 or TRBV6-3 to TRBJ1-5, with 7 positions matching TRBD1. The J segment lost 6 bases and the V segment lost 5 bases, leaving 4 bases of the junction unmatched. Per germline, CDR1 MNHEY and CDR2 SVGEGT. CDR3 length: 13 amino acids.